This TCR beta chain was sequenced for a study of human T cells and chemical hapten exposure. Across the study: A roughly 2 cm by roughly 2 cm inner upper arm patch received 2% DPC for sensitization. Variation in per-sample TCR yields came mainly from small pooled library volume differences. Study outcomes and limitations: Compared to controls, expanded TCRs made significantly more large clusters of similar CDR3s. DPC sensitization produced no change in TCRs with frequency above 1 in 1000.

Points on this clonotype: What it recognizes is unknown.

The time point was: pre-sensitization, week 0. The treatment denotes: therapeutic diphenylcyclopropenone sensitization with weekly scalp DPC. CDR1 is MNHEY, CDR2 SVGEGT, per germline. V shed 0 bases and J shed 7 bases, with 13 bases lying between them. The CDR3 has 15 residues. TCRdb processed the RACE reads anew with MiXCR; each CDR3 protein has one entry. The table has some 70,000 distinct CDR3 sequences, approximately 9.9% seen once. The sequences come from whole blood, collected in connection with sensitization to the hapten diphenylcyclopropenone (DPC). The V gene is TRBV6-2 or TRBV6-3, the J gene TRBJ1-5; D unclear. The receptor was derived from a woman in her forties or fifties with alopecia areata. Some clones in this sample may be carry-over from other donors' samples. Written as DNA, the CDR3 is TGTGCCAGCAGTTACTCCGCGCCGCCGATCCAGCCCCAGCATTTT. It yields the protein CASSYSAPPIQPQHF.